One and the same sample provided the 28 T cell receptor beta chains below, sequenced in a study of OX40 agonist ivuxolimab in advanced cancers. The repertoire was sequenced with immunoSEQ multiplex PCR; TCRdb's copy has only in-frame clones and lacks some. Of fewer than 95,000 clones detected, roughly 85% appear once; the ten largest clones hold 0.61%. Material: CD4+ or CD8+ T cells sorted from blood, obtained in a trial of the OX40 agonist ivuxolimab. The receptors were gathered from an adult with an advanced solid tumor such as melanoma, head and neck, liver or kidney cancer.

This chain connects TRBV4-3 to TRBJ2-7; 8 nucleotides agree with TRBD1. With 0 bases clipped from V and 9 bases from J, the junction kept 7 bases outside the gene matches. Germline lookup yields CDR1 LGHNA and CDR2 YSLEER. This CDR3 contains 14 residues. DNA for the CDR3: TGCGCCAGCAGCCAAGAAGGGACAGGCCAGCGGCAGTACTTC. It codes for CASSQEGTGQRQYF.

The chain employs TRBV6-1 and TRBJ1-5; 7 bases are a match to TRBD1. This CDR3 contains 14 residues. Germline trimming cut 7 bases from V and 3 bases from J; bases unmatched to any gene: 6. Per the germline V gene, CDR1 is MNHNS and CDR2 is SASEGT. CDR3 sequence (DNA): TGTGCCAGCATTAAGACAGGGTACAATCAGCCCCAGCATTTT. Protein: CASIKTGYNQPQHF.

The J gene is TRBJ1-4, the V gene TRBV11-2; 8 nucleotides agree with TRBD1. The trim removed 5 bases at V and 7 bases at J, leaving 3 bases unmatched. CDR3 size: 13 residues. CDR1 and CDR2 (germline): SGHAT, FQNNGV. CDR3 bases: TGTGCCAGCAGCCGAGACAGGGGTGAAAAACTGTTTTTT. It yields the protein CASSRDRGEKLFF. Using reference TRBV11-2 and TRBJ1-4 for the parts outside the CDR3, the full variable domain is EAGVAQSPRYKIIEKRQSVAFWCNPISGHATLYWYQQILGQGPKLLIQFQNNGVVDDSQLPKDRFSAERLKGVDSTLKIQPAKLEDSAVYLCASSRDRGEKLFFGSGTQLSVL.

The V call is TRBV11-1, the J call TRBJ1-6; 11 nucleotides line up with TRBD1. This CDR3 has 16 amino acids. V lost 5 bases, J lost 10 bases, and 10 bases stayed unmatched. Germline CDR1 SGHAT, CDR2 FQDESV (reference sequence). The CDR3 loop reads CASSPTGQGERSPLHF. DNA of the CDR3: TGTGCCAGCAGCCCGACGGGACAGGGGGAACGGTCACCCCTCCACTTT.

This clone appeared a single time. The chain couples TRBV7-6 to TRBJ2-5; D is ambiguous. Germline V gene data show CDR1 as SGHVS and CDR2 as FNYEAQ. V was shortened by 1 base and J by 4 bases, with 13 bases between the two germline ends. The CDR3 spans 15 residues. CDR3 nucleotides: TGTGCCAGCAGCTTAGTAGGCTTGGGTCCAGAGACCCAGTACTTC. Residues: CASSLVGLGPETQYF.

The V call is TRBV7-3, the J call TRBJ1-1; 8 positions match TRBD1. The CDR3 is 14 residues long. In germline, CDR1 is SGHTA, CDR2 FQGTGA. The J segment lost 1 base and the V segment lost 4 bases, leaving 2 bases of the junction unmatched. The CDR3 DNA sequence: TGTGCCAGCAGCTCCGGGACAGGGAACACTGAAGCTTTCTTT. This codes for CASSSGTGNTEAFF.

The rearrangement links TRBV5-4 to TRBJ2-7; 10 bases match TRBD1. The junction had 3 bases not matched to a gene; V was cut back by 4 bases and J by 2 bases. The germline CDR1 and CDR2 sequences are SGHNT and YYREEE (reference sequence). The CDR3 is made up of 14 amino acids. In DNA form, the CDR3 reads TGTGCCAGCAGCACCGGGACAGGGGCCTACGAGCAGTACTTC. Translation gives CASSTGTGAYEQYF.

This clone occurred once. CDR3 residues: CASSLTPTVVDTEAFF. CDR3 DNA sequence: TGTGCCAGCAGCTTAACCCCGACAGTGGTGGACACTGAAGCTTTCTTT. The gene calls are TRBV7-9 and TRBJ1-1; TRBD1 is a possible D gene (5 bases). V was pared by 2 bases and J by 3 bases, with 16 bases between. The CDR3 contains 16 residues. Germline V lookup: CDR1 SEHNR, CDR2 FQNEAQ (reference sequence).

The genes are TRBV20-1 and TRBJ1-1; a possible D gene is TRBD1 (6 bases). Germline V gene sequence: CDR1 DFQATT, CDR2 SNEGSKA (reference sequence). The CDR3 consists of 11 residues. Trimming removed 6 bases at V and 4 bases at J, with 9 bases between. CDR3: CSARDTTEAFF. The CDR3 coding sequence is TGCAGTGCAAGGGACACCACTGAAGCTTTCTTT.

The chain links TRBV9 to TRBJ2-3; TRBD1 agrees at 7 bases. This CDR3 has 17 residues. Trimming took 4 bases from V and 1 from J; bases not matched to a gene: 12. Germline V lookup: CDR1 SGDLS, CDR2 YYNGEE. The CDR3 reads CASSPTPTGSGTDTQYF. CDR3 in DNA: TGTGCCAGCAGCCCTACTCCGACAGGGAGCGGCACAGATACGCAGTATTTT.

The CDR3: CASSISGRGIVDQPQHF. CDR3 nucleotides: TGTGCCAGTAGTATTTCAGGTAGAGGAATAGTGGATCAGCCCCAGCATTTT. The chain uses TRBV19 and TRBJ1-5; D not certain. Per germline, CDR1 LNHDA and CDR2 SQIVND (reference sequence). The germline V and J ends were trimmed by 3 bases and 5 bases, with 20 bases remaining between them. The CDR3 runs to 17 residues.

The V call is TRBV7-8, the J call TRBJ1-1; D call uncertain. The germline gives CDR1 SGHVS, CDR2 FQNEAQ. CDR3 size: 13 residues. V was trimmed by 3 bases and J by 1 base, leaving 6 bases between them. CDR3 in DNA: TGTGCCAGCAGCTTGTCAAGGAACACTGAAGCTTTCTTT. Amino acids: CASSLSRNTEAFF.

The chain uses TRBV18 and TRBJ2-1; 9 bases line up with TRBD2. The germline V gene encodes CDR1 KGHSH and CDR2 LQKENI. This CDR3 has 16 residues. V was pared by 0 bases and J by 8 bases, with 8 bases of the junction left unmatched. CDR3 bases: TGTGCCAGCTCACCACCGGCTAGCGGGGTGGGGTATGAGCAGTTCTTC. It is translated as CASSPPASGVGYEQFF. Full variable domain (outside the CDR3, taken from reference TRBV18 and TRBJ2-1): NAGVMQNPRHLVRRRGQEARLRCSPMKGHSHVYWYRQLPEEGLKFMVYLQKENIIDESGMPKERFSAEFPKEGPSILRIQQVVRGDSAAYFCASSPPASGVGYEQFFGPGTRLTVL.

The J gene is TRBJ2-3, the V gene TRBV7-6; D might be TRBD1 (5 bases). CDR1 is SGHVS, CDR2 FNYEAQ, per germline. The CDR3 is made up of 15 amino acids. The V end was cut by 5 bases, the J end by 6 bases, with 18 bases between. The CDR3, as DNA: TGTGCCAGCAGCCCCAGAAAGACAGAGTTGGATACGCAGTATTTT. Amino acid sequence: CASSPRKTELDTQYF. Complete variable domain (other parts from reference TRBV7-6 and TRBJ2-3): GAGVSQSPRYKVTKRGQDVALRCDPISGHVSLYWYRQALGQGPEFLTYFNYEAQQDKSGLPNDRFSAERPEGSISTLTIQRTEQRDSAMYRCASSPRKTELDTQYFGPGTRLTVL.

The chain employs TRBV29-1 and TRBJ1-1; TRBD1 matches 9 bases. This CDR3 spans 12 amino acids. Per the germline V gene, CDR1 is SQVTM and CDR2 is ANQGSEA. Trimming at V came to 3 bases and at J to 6 bases, leaving 2 bases not matched to a gene. The CDR3 is CSVEGQGSEAFF. The CDR3 DNA sequence: TGCAGCGTTGAGGGACAGGGTTCTGAAGCTTTCTTT.

This clone has a single count. The chain joins TRBV27 to TRBJ2-1; possibly TRBD2 for D (5 bases). Trimming cost V 7 bases and J 8 bases, with 15 bases left between them. The CDR3 has 13 amino acids. Germline CDR1 is MNHEY and CDR2 is SMNVEV (reference sequence). The CDR3 bases are TGTGCCAGCACCCTAGCCGGTAGTTATGAGCAGTTCTTC. Its translation: CASTLAGSYEQFF.

This clone turned up a few times. Additional DNA sequences in this sample encode the identical CDR3. The J gene is TRBJ1-6, the V gene TRBV4-2; no clear D gene. The CDR3 runs to 15 residues. The V gene's germline CDR1 is LGHNA and CDR2 YNFKEQ. V dropped 1 base and J dropped 5 bases, with 9 bases sitting between them. The CDR3 here is CASSQVGGNNSPLHF. The CDR3 DNA reads TGTGCCAGCAGCCAAGTCGGCGGAAATAATTCACCCCTCCACTTT.

This chain connects TRBV11-2 to TRBJ1-1, with no clear D. CDR1 is SGHAT and CDR2 is FQNNGV in the germline V gene. CDR3 length: 14 amino acids. Trimming pared 0 bases from V and 3 bases from J, leaving 8 bases between. CDR3 coding DNA: TGTGCCAGCAGCTTAGATTATGTAGACACTGAAGCTTTCTTT. It yields the protein CASSLDYVDTEAFF.

The chain combines TRBV5-1 with TRBJ2-3; no definite D call. Per the germline V gene, CDR1 is SGHRS and CDR2 is YFSETQ. The ends were cut back, 4 bases at V and 1 base at J, with 16 bases in the middle. The CDR3 runs to 16 residues. CDR3 residues: CASSPPGPSGTDTQYF. As DNA, the CDR3 is TGCGCCAGCAGCCCCCCGGGCCCTTCGGGCACAGATACGCAGTATTTT.

V is TRBV30 and J is TRBJ1-2; the D is unclear. V gave up 2 bases and J gave up 4 bases, with 11 bases separating them. This CDR3 contains 13 residues. The germline V gene has CDR1 GTSNPN and CDR2 SVGIG (reference sequence). CDR3 nucleotides: TGTGCCTGGAGTCCGAGAGGACCCTATGGCTACACCTTC. It is translated as CAWSPRGPYGYTF.

This clone has only a few counts. The J gene is TRBJ2-7, the V gene TRBV5-1; D not resolved. Trimming took 0 bases from V and 1 from J, leaving 11 bases between them. CDR1 and CDR2 (germline): SGHRS, YFSETQ. The CDR3 spans 15 residues. The CDR3 loop reads CASSLGWGLSYEQYF. The CDR3 DNA reads as TGCGCCAGCAGCTTGGGATGGGGATTGTCCTACGAGCAGTACTTC.

This sequence joins TRBV7-6 and TRBJ1-5, with 7 bases lining up with TRBD1. The CDR3 has 15 residues. The germline CDR1 and CDR2 sequences are SGHVS and FNYEAQ. V lost 1 base to trimming and J lost 3 bases; unmatched junction nucleotides: 3. The CDR3 sequence: CASSLETGFNQPQHF. CDR3 coding DNA: TGTGCCAGCAGCTTAGAGACAGGGTTCAATCAGCCCCAGCATTTT.

This chain joins TRBV4-1 and TRBJ1-6, with unresolved D. V was shortened by 1 base and J by 5 bases, with 15 bases between the two germline ends. Germline CDR1 and CDR2: MGHRA and YSYEKL. The CDR3 sequence is 17 residues long. For the CDR3, the DNA is TGCGCCAGCAGCCAAGGATGGGGAGCACAAAATAATTCACCCCTCCACTTT. It encodes CASSQGWGAQNNSPLHF.

The chain combines TRBV6-1 with TRBJ1-1, with a weak D call TRBD1 (5 bases). Germline V gives CDR1 MNHNS, CDR2 SASEGT. The CDR3 covers 14 residues. V lost 3 bases and J lost 1, with 9 bases in between. The CDR3 DNA follows: TGTGCCAGCAGTGAGCAGGGAGGGAACACTGAAGCTTTCTTT. Its translation is CASSEQGGNTEAFF.

The chain recombines TRBV4-1 with TRBJ2-7; 13 bases are a match to TRBD2. Germline values: CDR1 MGHRA, CDR2 YSYEKL. The CDR3 is 20 residues long. The V segment lost 2 bases and the J segment 1 base; nucleotides outside the gene matches: 14. The CDR3: CASSQIYRLAGGLLSYEQYF. The CDR3 DNA sequence: TGCGCCAGCAGCCAAATCTATAGACTAGCGGGGGGCTTGCTTTCCTACGAGCAGTACTTC.

This chain connects TRBV4-2 to TRBJ2-3; D is unresolved. CDR1 is LGHNA, CDR2 YNFKEQ, per germline. There are 13 residues in the CDR3. V lost 6 bases and J lost 0, with 7 bases in between. CDR3 in DNA: TGTGCCAGCAGGGACGCGAGCACAGATACGCAGTATTTT. Protein: CASRDASTDTQYF.

The chain has TRBV7-2 and TRBJ2-3, with 7 bases that match TRBD2. In germline, CDR1 is SGHTA, CDR2 FQGNSA. This CDR3 is built from 16 residues. V lost 1 base to trimming and J lost 1 base; unmatched junction nucleotides: 5. CDR3 region: CASSLGAGRGTDTQYF. Here the CDR3 DNA reads TGTGCCAGCAGCTTAGGAGCGGGGAGAGGCACAGATACGCAGTATTTT.

This chain uses TRBV10-3 with TRBJ2-3; 9 positions match TRBD2. The CDR3 is made up of 13 amino acids. With V trimmed by 6 bases and J by 6 bases, 4 bases remained unmatched. Germline values: CDR1 ENHRY, CDR2 SYGVKD. The CDR3 coding sequence is TGTGCCATCAGGAGCGGGGGGTGGGATACGCAGTATTTT. Translating gives CAIRSGGWDTQYF.